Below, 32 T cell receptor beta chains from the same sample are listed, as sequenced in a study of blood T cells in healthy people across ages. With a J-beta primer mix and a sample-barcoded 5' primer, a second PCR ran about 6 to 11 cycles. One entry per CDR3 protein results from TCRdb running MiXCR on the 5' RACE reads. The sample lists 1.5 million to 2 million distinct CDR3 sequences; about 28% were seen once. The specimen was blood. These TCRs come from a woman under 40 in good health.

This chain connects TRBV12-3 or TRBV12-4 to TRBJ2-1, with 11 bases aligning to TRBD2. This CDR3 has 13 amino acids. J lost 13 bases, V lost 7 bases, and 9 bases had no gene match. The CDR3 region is CASTSGTSGNQFF. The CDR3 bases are TGTGCCAGCACCTCCGGGACTAGCGGAAATCAGTTCTTC.

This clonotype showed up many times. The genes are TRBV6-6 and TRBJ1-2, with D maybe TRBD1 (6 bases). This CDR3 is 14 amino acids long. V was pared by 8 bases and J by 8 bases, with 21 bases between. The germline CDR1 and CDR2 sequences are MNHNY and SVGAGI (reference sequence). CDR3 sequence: CASGLQTGRSGYTF. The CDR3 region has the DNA TGTGCCAGCGGGCTACAAACAGGGCGATCCGGCTACACCTTC.

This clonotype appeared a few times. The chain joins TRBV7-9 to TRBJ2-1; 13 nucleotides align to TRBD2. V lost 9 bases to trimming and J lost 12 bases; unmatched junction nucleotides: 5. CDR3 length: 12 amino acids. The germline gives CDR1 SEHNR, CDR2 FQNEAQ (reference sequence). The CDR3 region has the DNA TGTGCCAGTGGACTAGCGGGAGTTGGGCAGTTCTTC. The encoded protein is CASGLAGVGQFF.

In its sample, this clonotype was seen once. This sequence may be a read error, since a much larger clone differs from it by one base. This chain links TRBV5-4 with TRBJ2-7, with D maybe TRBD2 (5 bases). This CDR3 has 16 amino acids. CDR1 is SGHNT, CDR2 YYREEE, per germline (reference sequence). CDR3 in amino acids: CAGSFGPVRGTYEQYF. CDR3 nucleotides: TGTGCCGGCAGCTTTGGGCCCGTTCGGGGAACCTACGAGCAGTACTTC.

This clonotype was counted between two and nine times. CDR3 DNA sequence: TGTGCCAGCTCACCGGACAGGGCCCAGGGGTACTTC. The encoded protein is CASSPDRAQGYF. J is TRBJ2-7 and V is TRBV18; 8 bases fit TRBD1. This CDR3 spans 12 amino acids. CDR1 and CDR2 from the germline V gene are KGHSH and LQKENI. V lost 3 bases to trimming and J lost 12 bases; unmatched junction nucleotides: 7.

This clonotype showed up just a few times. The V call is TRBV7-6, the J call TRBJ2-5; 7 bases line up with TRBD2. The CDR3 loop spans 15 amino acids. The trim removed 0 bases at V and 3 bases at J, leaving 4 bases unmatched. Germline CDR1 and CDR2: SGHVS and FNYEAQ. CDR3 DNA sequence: TGTGCCAGCAGCTTAGCGCCTAGCGGTGAAGAGACCCAGTACTTC. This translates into CASSLAPSGEETQYF.

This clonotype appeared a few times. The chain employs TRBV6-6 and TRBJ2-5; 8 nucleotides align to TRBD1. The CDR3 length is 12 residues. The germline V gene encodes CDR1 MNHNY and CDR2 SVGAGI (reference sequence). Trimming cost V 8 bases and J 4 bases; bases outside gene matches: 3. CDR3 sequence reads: CASQGARETQYF. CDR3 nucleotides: TGTGCCAGCCAGGGGGCACGAGAGACCCAGTACTTC.

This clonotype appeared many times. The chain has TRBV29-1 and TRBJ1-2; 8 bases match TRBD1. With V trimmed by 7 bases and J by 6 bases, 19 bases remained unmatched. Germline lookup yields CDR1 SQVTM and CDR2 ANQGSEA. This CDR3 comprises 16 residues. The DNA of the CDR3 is TGCAGCGCACCTTTGGAAGCAGGGGGCGAGCTAGATGGCTACACCTTC. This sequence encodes CSAPLEAGGELDGYTF.

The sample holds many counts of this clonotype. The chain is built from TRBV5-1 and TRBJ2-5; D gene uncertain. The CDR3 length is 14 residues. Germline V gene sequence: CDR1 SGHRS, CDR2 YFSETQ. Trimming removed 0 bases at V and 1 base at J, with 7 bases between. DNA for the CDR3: TGCGCCAGCAGCTTGGCAGAAATCCAAGAGACCCAGTACTTC. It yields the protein CASSLAEIQETQYF.

CDR3 nucleotide sequence: TGCGCCAGCACCCCCCTGAGTGGGGGAGGCACTGAAGCTTTCTTT. Protein: CASTPLSGGGTEAFF. The gene calls are TRBV5-1 and TRBJ1-1, with D perhaps matching TRBD1 (5 bases). There are 15 residues in the CDR3. Germline CDR1 SGHRS, CDR2 YFSETQ. V gave up 6 bases and J gave up 4 bases, with 19 bases separating them.

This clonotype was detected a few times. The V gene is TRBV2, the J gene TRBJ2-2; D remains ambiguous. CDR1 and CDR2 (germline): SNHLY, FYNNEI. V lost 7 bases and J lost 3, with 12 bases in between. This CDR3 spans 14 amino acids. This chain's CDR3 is CASKEERDTGELFF. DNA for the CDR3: TGTGCCAGCAAGGAAGAAAGAGACACCGGGGAGCTGTTTTTT.

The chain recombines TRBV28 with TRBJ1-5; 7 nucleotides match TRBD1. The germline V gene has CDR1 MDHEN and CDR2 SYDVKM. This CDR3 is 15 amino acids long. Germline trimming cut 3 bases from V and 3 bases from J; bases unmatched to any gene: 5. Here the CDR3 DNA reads TGTGCCAGCAGTTTCGTAGACAGGGACAATCAGCCCCAGCATTTT. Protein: CASSFVDRDNQPQHF. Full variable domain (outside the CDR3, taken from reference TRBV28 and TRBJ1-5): DVKVTQSSRYLVKRTGEKVFLECVQDMDHENMFWYRQDPGLGLRLIYFSYDVKMKEKGDIPEGYSVSREKKERFSLILESASTNQTSMYLCASSFVDRDNQPQHFGDGTRLSIL.

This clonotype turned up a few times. CDR3 in DNA: TGTGCCAGCAGCTTAGCGGACAGGGGCACAGATACGCAGTATTTT. As protein: CASSLADRGTDTQYF. The rearrangement uses TRBV7-6 and TRBJ2-3; TRBD1 agrees at 8 bases. The germline CDR1 and CDR2 sequences are SGHVS and FNYEAQ. The CDR3 is made up of 15 amino acids. V shed 0 bases, J shed 1 base, and the junction held 0 bases outside the gene matches.

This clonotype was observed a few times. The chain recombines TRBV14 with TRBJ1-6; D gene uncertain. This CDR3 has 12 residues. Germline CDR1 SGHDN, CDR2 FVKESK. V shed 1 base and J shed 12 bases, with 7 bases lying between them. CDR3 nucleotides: TGTGCCAGCAGCCAAGGGGTCCGACCCCTCCACTTT. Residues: CASSQGVRPLHF.

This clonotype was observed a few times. The CDR3 spells CASSQGGGVGEQFF. In DNA, the CDR3 is TGTGCCAGCAGCCAAGGAGGGGGGGTTGGCGAGCAGTTCTTC. The chain employs TRBV4-2 and TRBJ2-1, with TRBD2 as a possible D gene (7 bases). The CDR3 is 14 residues long. Germline V CDR1 and CDR2: LGHNA, YNFKEQ. The ends were cut back, 1 base at V and 10 bases at J, with 14 bases in the middle.

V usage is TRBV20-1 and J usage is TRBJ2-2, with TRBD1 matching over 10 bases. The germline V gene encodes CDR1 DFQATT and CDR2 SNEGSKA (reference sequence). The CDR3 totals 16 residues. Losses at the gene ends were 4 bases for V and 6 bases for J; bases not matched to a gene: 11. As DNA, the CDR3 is TGCAGTGCTAAAAGAACGCCGGGACAGGGGCCCGGGGAGCTGTTTTTT. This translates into CSAKRTPGQGPGELFF.

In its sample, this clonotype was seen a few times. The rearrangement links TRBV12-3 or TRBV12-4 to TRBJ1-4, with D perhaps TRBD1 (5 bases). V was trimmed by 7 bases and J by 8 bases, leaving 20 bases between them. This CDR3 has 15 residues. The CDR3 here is CASTRGVVGFEKLFF. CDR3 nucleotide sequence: TGTGCCAGCACCCGGGGGGTTGTAGGATTCGAAAAACTGTTTTTT.

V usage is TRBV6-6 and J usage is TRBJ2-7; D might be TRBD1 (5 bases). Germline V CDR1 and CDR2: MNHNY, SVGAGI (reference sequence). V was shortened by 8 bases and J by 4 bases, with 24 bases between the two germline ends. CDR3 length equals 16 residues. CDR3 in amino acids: CASGGAPGSLGYEQYF. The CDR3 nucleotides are TGTGCCAGCGGTGGGGCGCCGGGCTCCCTGGGGTACGAGCAGTACTTC.

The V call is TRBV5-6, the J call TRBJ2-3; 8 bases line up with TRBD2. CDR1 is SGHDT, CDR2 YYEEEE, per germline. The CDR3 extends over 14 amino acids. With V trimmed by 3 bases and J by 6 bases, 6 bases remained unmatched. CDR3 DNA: TGTGCCAGCAGCTCGGGGACTAGAATGGATACGCAGTATTTT. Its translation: CASSSGTRMDTQYF.

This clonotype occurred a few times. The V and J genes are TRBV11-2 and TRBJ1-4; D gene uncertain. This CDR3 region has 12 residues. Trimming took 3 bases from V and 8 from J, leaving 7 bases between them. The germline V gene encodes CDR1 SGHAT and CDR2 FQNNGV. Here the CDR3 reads CASSFGQEKLFF. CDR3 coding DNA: TGTGCCAGCAGCTTTGGTCAGGAAAAACTGTTTTTT.

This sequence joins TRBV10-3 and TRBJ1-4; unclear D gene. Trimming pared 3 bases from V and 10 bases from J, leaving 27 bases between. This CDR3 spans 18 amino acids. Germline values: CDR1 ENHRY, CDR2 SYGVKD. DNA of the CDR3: TGTGCCATCAGTGATGATTCATGGAGGGCAGGTCAAGGTGGAAAACTGTTTTTT. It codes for CAISDDSWRAGQGGKLFF.

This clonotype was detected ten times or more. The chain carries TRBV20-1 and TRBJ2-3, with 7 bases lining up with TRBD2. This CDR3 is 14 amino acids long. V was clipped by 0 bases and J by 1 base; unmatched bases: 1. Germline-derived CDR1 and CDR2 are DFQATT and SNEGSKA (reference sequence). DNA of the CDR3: TGCAGTGCTAGAGATGGGGGGGGCACAGATACGCAGTATTTT. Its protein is CSARDGGGTDTQYF.

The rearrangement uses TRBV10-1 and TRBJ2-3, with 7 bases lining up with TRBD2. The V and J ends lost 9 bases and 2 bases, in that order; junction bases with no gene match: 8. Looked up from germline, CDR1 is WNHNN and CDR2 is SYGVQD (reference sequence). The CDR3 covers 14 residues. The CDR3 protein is CASSKRGPTDTQYF. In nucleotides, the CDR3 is TGCGCCAGTAGTAAGCGGGGCCCCACAGATACGCAGTATTTT.

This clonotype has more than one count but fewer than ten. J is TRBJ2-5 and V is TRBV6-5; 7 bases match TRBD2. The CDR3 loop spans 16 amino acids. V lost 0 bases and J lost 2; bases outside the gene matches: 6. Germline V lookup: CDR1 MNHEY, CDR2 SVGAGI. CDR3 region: CASSYSRLAAQETQYF. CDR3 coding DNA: TGTGCCAGCAGTTACTCGAGGCTAGCGGCTCAAGAGACCCAGTACTTC.

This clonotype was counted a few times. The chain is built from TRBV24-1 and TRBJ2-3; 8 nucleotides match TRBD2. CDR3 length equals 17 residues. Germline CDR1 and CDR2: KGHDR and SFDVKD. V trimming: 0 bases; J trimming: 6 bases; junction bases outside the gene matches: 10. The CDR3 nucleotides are TGTGCCACCAGTGATTTGGGGCGGGGGGATCACTCGGATACGCAGTATTTT. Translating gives CATSDLGRGDHSDTQYF.

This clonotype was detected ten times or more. CDR3 in DNA: TGCAGTGCTAGAGATCAGGGGGGATCTGGGGCCAACGTCCTGACTTTC. Encoded protein: CSARDQGGSGANVLTF. The gene calls are TRBV20-1 and TRBJ2-6, with D maybe TRBD1 (7 bases). V lost 0 bases and J 1 base, leaving 10 bases between the germline ends. Germline lookup yields CDR1 DFQATT and CDR2 SNEGSKA (reference sequence). The CDR3 sequence is 16 residues long.

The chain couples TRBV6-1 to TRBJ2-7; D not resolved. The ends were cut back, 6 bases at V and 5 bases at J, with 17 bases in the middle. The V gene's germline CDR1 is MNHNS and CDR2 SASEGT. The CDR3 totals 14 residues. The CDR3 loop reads CASSDRRIWNEQYF. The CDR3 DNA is TGTGCCAGCAGCGACCGGCGAATTTGGAACGAGCAGTACTTC.

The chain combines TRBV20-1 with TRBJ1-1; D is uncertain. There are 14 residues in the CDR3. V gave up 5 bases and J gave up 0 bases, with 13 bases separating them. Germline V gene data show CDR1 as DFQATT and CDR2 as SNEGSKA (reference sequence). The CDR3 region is CSALADFMNTEAFF. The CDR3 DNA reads TGCAGTGCTCTGGCAGATTTCATGAACACTGAAGCTTTCTTT.

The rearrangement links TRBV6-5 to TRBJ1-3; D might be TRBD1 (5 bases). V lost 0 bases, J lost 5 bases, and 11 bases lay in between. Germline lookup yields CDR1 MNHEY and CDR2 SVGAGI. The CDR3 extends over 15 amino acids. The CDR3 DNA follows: TGTGCCAGCAGTTACTCAAAGGCAGGGCGAAACACCATATATTTT. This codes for CASSYSKAGRNTIYF.

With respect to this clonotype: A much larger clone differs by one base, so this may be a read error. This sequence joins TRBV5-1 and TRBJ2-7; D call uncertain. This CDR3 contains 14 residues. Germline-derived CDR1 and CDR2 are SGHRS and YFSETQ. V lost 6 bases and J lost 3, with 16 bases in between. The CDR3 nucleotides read TGCGCCAGCAAACCCCCCCAGAGGAACTACGAGCAGTACTTC. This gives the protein CASKPPQRNYEQYF.

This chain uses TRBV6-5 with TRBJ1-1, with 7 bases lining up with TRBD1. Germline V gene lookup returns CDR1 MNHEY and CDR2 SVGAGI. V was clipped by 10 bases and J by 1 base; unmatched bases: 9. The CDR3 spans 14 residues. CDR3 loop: CATGPGQRNTEAFF. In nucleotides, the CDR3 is TGTGCCACTGGACCGGGACAGAGGAACACTGAAGCTTTCTTT.

The chain's CDR3 is CSAREGLGNIRPQHF. The CDR3 nucleotides are TGCAGTGCTAGAGAGGGTTTGGGAAATATCCGGCCCCAGCATTTT. The V gene is TRBV20-1, the J gene TRBJ1-5, with D hard to call. V shed 0 bases and J shed 9 bases, with 18 bases lying between them. The CDR3 extends over 15 amino acids. Per germline, CDR1 DFQATT and CDR2 SNEGSKA (reference sequence).